This T cell receptor beta chain was identified during a study of beta chain features in type 1 diabetes. Study-wide findings and caveats: For Type 1 diabetes patients, all four CD4+ subsets carried TCRB CDR3s that were moderately but significantly shorter.

Isolated RNA was reverse transcribed in full, so expressed TCRB transcripts were sequenced. Some clones are missing from TCRdb's copy, which holds only in-frame ones; the method was immunoSEQ multiplex PCR. The data contain a few hundred thousand clones, roughly 9.8% of them seen just once; the ten biggest clones take up 0.6%. The CDR3 loop spans 15 amino acids. Looked up from germline, CDR1 is MGHRA and CDR2 is YSYEKL. The germline V and J ends were trimmed by 1 base and 4 bases, with 11 bases remaining between them. This clone was found many times. What it binds is unknown. The sequenced sample consisted of central memory CD4+ T cells from blood. The TCR was taken from a man younger than 40 with type 1 diabetes. This chain links TRBV4-1 with TRBJ1-3; a weak D match, TRBD1 (6 bases). CDR3 protein: CASSQGGQQGNTIYF. In DNA, the CDR3 is TGCGCCAGCAGCCAAGGGGGGCAGCAAGGAAACACCATATATTTT.